Below, one TCR beta chain is given with its context. This clonotype was picked up many times. What antigen it recognizes has not been identified. Base qualities are not at hand, and no much larger clone is one base apart. This record belongs to a study of T cells after yellow fever vaccination (dated by TCRdb to between 2018 and 2020). Background for the entire study: The SMART-Seq v4 Ultra Low Input RNA kit was used to prepare libraries from fractions with low cell numbers. Blood was drawn at multiple timepoints before and after primary and secondary immunization, with bulk PBMC replicates and cell subsets isolated. To track T-cell clones before and after primary and booster YFV17D yellow fever vaccination, bulk TCR alpha and beta repertoires were sequenced longitudinally. Two healthy male donors, one aged 18 to 30 and one aged 30 to 39 years, were included in the cohort.

From the cysteine up to the valine, the CDR3 has a length of 16 residues. The only DNA kept is the CDR3, 48 bases in frame from the first base. As encoded in the germline V gene (reference sequence), CDR1 is SEHNR while CDR2 is FQNEAQ. Cut back by 1 base and 2 bases, the V and J ends lie 15 bases apart. Sequenced on an Illumina NovaSeq 6000. TCR cDNA was synthesized by 5'RACE template switching, which introduced a universal primer site and unique molecular identifiers. Priming for cDNA synthesis came from both the TCR alpha and TCR beta constant segments. Two PCR steps were used to amplify libraries, with sample barcodes and sequencing adapters being added in the second step. Libraries were sequenced on Illumina HiSeq 2500 (2x100 bp) or NovaSeq (2x150 bp). The study's own analysis went as follows. Reads were demultiplexed and collapsed into UMI consensus sequences with MIGEC, and V(D)J alignment was performed with MiXCR. Vaccine-responding clonotypes were defined with edgeR using replicate PBMC samples, requiring FDR below 0.01 and a log2 fold change above 5 up to day 15. Each bulk clonotype was labeled CD4 or CD8 based on which sequenced repertoire, CD4 or CD8, contained the clonotype at higher abundance. TCRdb passed the public sequencing reads through fastp at Q25 and MiXCR, retaining productive beta sequences. When rows share a CDR3 protein, they turn into one entry using the most common DNA and genes. TCRdb assigned the V and J calls; the authors' analysis was not used. Across this sample there are some 99,000 distinct CDR3 sequences, with under 6.5% seen only once. The ten largest make up just over 40% of the sample.

In light of the paper, this sample's treatment or condition label describes: live attenuated yellow fever vaccine strain. PBMCs were isolated from peripheral blood using a standard Ficoll-Paque protocol. Dynabeads CD4 and CD8 positive selection kits were used to isolate CD4 and CD8 T-cell fractions. RNA was extracted with TriZol from bulk PBMCs, CD4 and CD8 fractions, and dextramer-positive and dextramer-negative fractions. The investigation overall reported the following: Because abundant contaminating clonotypes from the bulk population could be contained in FACS-sorted repertoires, computational filtering was required. Compared with the primary T-cell response, the secondary T-cell response was faster but weaker, reaching its peak on day 5 rather than on day 15. A small fraction of clonotypes appeared in both the CD4 and CD8 compartments, likely as a result of convergent recombination. The study included only two donors, which limits how far the findings can be generalized. After the booster, most of the clones that had expanded following primary vaccination were detected again (almost 98% of CD4 and around 90% of CD8), which suggests that memory was broadly maintained.

The sequence derives from a man younger than 30 who received the YFV17D yellow fever vaccine. The chain joins TRBV7-9 to TRBJ2-7; a tentative D match to TRBD1 spans 5 bases. The material was CD8+ T cells sorted from PBMCs, obtained 10 days after the yellow fever booster vaccination. The CDR3 has the sequence CASSLEDTYETYEQYV. The bases read TGTGCCAGCAGCTTAGAGGACACATATGAAACCTACGAGCAGTACGTC.